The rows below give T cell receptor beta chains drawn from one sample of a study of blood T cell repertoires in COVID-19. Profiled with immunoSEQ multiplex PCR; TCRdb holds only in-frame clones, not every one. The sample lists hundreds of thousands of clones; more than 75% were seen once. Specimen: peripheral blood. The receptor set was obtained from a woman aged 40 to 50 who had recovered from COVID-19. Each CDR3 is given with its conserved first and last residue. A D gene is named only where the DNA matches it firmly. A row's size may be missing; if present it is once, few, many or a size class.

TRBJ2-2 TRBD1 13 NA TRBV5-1 TGCGCCAGCAGCTTGGTTGGTCGGGGACAGGGCTTTTTT CASSLVGRGQGFF
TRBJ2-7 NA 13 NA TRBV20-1 TGCAGTGCTAGTATATCTGGAGGTCGCGAGCAGTACTTC CSASISGGREQYF
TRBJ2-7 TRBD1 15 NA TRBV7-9 TGTGCCAGCAGCTTAGGCTTCAGGGGGCCGTACGAGCAGTACTTC CASSLGFRGPYEQYF
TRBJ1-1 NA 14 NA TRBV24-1 TGTGCCACCAGTGATTTGGTCTACAGGGCAGCAGCTTTCTTT CATSDLVYRAAAFF
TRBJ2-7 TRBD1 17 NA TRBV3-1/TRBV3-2 TGTGCCAGCAGCCCTTCCGGGAGAACAGGGGGCGAGGGTGAGCAGTACTTC CASSPSGRTGGEGEQYF
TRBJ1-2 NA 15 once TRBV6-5 TGTGCCAGCAGTTACTGGGGGGGGAAGGGCCTAGGCTACACCTTC CASSYWGGKGLGYTF
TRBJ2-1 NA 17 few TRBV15 TGTGCCACCAGCAGAGATAAGGGCAGGGGCCCTTCCAATGAGCAGTTCTTC CATSRDKGRGPSNEQFF
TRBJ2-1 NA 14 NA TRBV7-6 TGTGCCAGCAGCTCCTGGGACTCCAACAATGAGCAGTTCTTC CASSSWDSNNEQFF
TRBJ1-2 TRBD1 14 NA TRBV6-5 TGTGCCAGCAGGGCCCGGGACAGTCTCTTTGGCTACACCTTC CASRARDSLFGYTF
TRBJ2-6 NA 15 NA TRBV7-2 TGTGCCAGCAGCTTAAGGAGCTCTGGGGCCAACGTCCTGACTTTC CASSLRSSGANVLTF
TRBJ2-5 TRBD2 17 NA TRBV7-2 TGTGCCAGCAGCTTAGCCTCTCGCGCGGGGGACCAAGAGACCCAGTACTTC CASSLASRAGDQETQYF
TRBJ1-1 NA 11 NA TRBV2 TGTGCCAGCAGCGTGTACACTGAAGCTTTCTTT CASSVYTEAFF
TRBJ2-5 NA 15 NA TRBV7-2 TGTGCCAGCAGCCCAAGAGCGGGCCTCGCCGGGACCCAGTACTTC CASSPRAGLAGTQYF
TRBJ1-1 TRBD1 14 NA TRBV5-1 TGCGCCAGCAGCTTGGGGCCGACAGGGATGGAAGCTTTCTTT CASSLGPTGMEAFF
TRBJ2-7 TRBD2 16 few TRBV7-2 TGTGCCAGCAGCTTTGGGGCGGGGGATCTCTCCTACGAGCAGTACTTC CASSFGAGDLSYEQYF
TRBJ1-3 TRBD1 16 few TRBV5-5 TGTGCCAGCCGGTCTGGGACAGGGGACCCTGGAAACACCATATATTTT CASRSGTGDPGNTIYF
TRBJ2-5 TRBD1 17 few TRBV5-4 TGTGCCAGCAGCTTGGTGAGCGGGACAGGGTACCAAGAGACCCAGTACTTC CASSLVSGTGYQETQYF
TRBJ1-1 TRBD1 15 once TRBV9 TGTGCCAGCAGCGTCCAGGACAGGGATCCCCGCGGTGCTTTCTTT CASSVQDRDPRGAFF
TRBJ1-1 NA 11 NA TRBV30 TGTGCCTGGAGTGTACACCCTGAAGCTTTCTTT CAWSVHPEAFF
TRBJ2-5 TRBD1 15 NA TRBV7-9 TGTGCCAGCAGCCGGCCCGACAGGGCGCAAGAGACCCAGTACTTC CASSRPDRAQETQYF
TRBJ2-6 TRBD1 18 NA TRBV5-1 TGCGCCAGCAGTTCGGGACAGGGGCTACTCTCTGGGGCCAACGTCCTGACTTTC CASSSGQGLLSGANVLTF
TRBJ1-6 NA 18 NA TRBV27 TGTGCCAGCAGTGCCCGGACAGTCTTGAGCTCCTATAATTCACCCCTCCACTTT CASSARTVLSSYNSPLHF
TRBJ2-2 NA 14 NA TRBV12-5 TGTGCTAGTGGTTCCCTAGGGAACACCGGGGAGCTGTTTTTT CASGSLGNTGELFF
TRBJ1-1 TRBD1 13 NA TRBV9 TGTGCCAGCAGCGTAGCACAGGGGACTGAAGCTTTCTTT CASSVAQGTEAFF
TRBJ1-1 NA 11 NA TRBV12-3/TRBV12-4 TGTGCCAGCAGCCGGAGGACTGAAGCTTTCTTT CASSRRTEAFF
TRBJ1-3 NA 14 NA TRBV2 TGTGCCAGCAGTCCCGGGTCCGTCGGAAACACCATATATTTT CASSPGSVGNTIYF
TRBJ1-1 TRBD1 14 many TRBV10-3 TGTGCCTCCGTTGTGACAGGGCCGAACACTGAAGCTTTCTTT CASVVTGPNTEAFF
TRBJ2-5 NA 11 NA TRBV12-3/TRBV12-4 TGTGCCAGCAGGGGCGAGGAGACCCAGTACTTC CASRGEETQYF
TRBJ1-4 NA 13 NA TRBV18 TGTGCCAGCTCCCCGGCGGGGAACGAAAAACTGTTTTTT CASSPAGNEKLFF
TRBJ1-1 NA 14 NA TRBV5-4 TGTGCCAGCAGCCTCTCTCCAGGGGAAACTGAAGCTTTCTTT CASSLSPGETEAFF
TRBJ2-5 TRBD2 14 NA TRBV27 TGTGCCAGCAGTCCCCTTGGGGGGGAGGAGACCCAGTACTTC CASSPLGGEETQYF
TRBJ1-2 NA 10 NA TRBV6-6 TGTGCCAGCGGTAGCTATGGCTACACCTTC CASGSYGYTF
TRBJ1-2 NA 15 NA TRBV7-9 TGTGCCAGCAGCCTACAGGGCTGGGGCGGCTATGGCTACACCTTC CASSLQGWGGYGYTF
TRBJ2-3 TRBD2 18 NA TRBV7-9 TGTGCCAGCAGCCCAGTGCCGGGACTAGCGGGGGGCACAGATACGCAGTATTTT CASSPVPGLAGGTDTQYF
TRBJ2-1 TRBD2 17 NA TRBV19 TGTGCCAGTAGTATAAGGGTTCTAGCGGGGGGGCAGAATGAGCAGTTCTTC CASSIRVLAGGQNEQFF
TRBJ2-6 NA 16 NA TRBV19 TGTGCCAGTAGTACCCTTCCCCTCTCTGGGGCCAACGTCCTGACTTTC CASSTLPLSGANVLTF
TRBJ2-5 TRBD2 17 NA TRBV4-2 TGTGCCAGCAGCCAAGAGACTAGCGGGGGAGAGGCAGAGACCCAGTACTTC CASSQETSGGEAETQYF
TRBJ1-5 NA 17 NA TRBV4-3 TGCGCCAGCAGCCAAGATTGGGCTGCCGATAGCAATCAGCCCCAGCATTTT CASSQDWAADSNQPQHF
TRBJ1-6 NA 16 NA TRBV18 TGTGCCAGCTCACGGATCAGAGAGGAGGGAAACTCACCCCTCCACTTT CASSRIREEGNSPLHF
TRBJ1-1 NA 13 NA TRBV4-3 TGCGCCAGCAGCCCGCTGGAGTACACTGAAGCTTTCTTT CASSPLEYTEAFF
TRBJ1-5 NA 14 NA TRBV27 TGTGCCAGCAGTTTAGCCCCCGGAGTTCAGCCCCAGCATTTT CASSLAPGVQPQHF
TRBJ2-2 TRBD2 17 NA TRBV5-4 TGTGCCAGCAGCGCTGGACTAGCGGGGGCCTCCACCGGGGAGCTGTTTTTT CASSAGLAGASTGELFF
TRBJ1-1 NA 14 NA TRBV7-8 TGTGCCAGCAGCTTAGGACAGTTGAACACTGAAGCTTTCTTT CASSLGQLNTEAFF
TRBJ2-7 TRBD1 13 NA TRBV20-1 TGCAGTGCTAGTAGGGGACAGGGGGTCGAGCAGTACTTC CSASRGQGVEQYF